This T cell receptor beta chain is from a study of T cells in Graves' hyperthyroidism and ophthalmopathy. Uncontrolled infection, other autoimmune disease, pregnancy or lactation led to exclusion. PBMCs came from over 8.5 ml fresh peripheral blood. Study-wide results and caveats: Also found in blood were most expanded thyroid clonotypes above 0.001.

It was RNA transcripts that yielded the amplified TCR beta CDR3 regions. The HTBI primer set served for first-round RT-PCR of the TCR CDR3. One entry per CDR3 protein, called by TCRdb with MiXCR from the multiplex PCR reads. The profile shows about 130,000 distinct CDR3 sequences, roughly a fifth of them singletons. This clonotype came up many times. Its antigen is currently unknown. The CDR3 loop spans 16 amino acids. V dropped 2 bases and J dropped 4; count of bases not matched to a gene: 8. CDR1 and CDR2 from the germline V gene are LGHDT and YNNKEL (reference sequence). The chain links TRBV3-1 to TRBJ2-1; 7 bases are a match to TRBD2. This TCR was sampled from a woman between 50 and 59 years old with Graves' hyperthyroidism that later progressed to Graves' ophthalmopathy. Sequencing used blood. The CDR3 reads CASSQPAGAGYNEQFF. DNA for the CDR3: TGTGCCAGCAGCCAACCGGCGGGAGCTGGATACAATGAGCAGTTCTTC.